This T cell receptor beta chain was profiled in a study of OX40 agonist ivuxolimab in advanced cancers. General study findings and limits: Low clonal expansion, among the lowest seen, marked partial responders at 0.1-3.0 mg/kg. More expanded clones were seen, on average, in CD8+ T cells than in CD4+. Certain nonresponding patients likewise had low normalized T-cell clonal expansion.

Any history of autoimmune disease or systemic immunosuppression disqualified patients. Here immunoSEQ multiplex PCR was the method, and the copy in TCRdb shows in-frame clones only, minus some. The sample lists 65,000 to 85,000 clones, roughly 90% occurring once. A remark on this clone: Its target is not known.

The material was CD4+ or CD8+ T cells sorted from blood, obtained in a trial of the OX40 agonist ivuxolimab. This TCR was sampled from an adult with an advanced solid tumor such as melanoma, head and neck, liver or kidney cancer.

Here the CDR3 DNA reads TGTGCCACCAGCAGACCCATCCCCACGGGAGGCGGCTACACCTTC. Its translation is CATSRPIPTGGGYTF. The V gene is TRBV15, the J gene TRBJ1-2; D is unclear. The germline V gene encodes CDR1 LNHNV and CDR2 YYDKDF (reference sequence). This CDR3 comprises 15 residues. V lost 2 bases to trimming and J lost 8 bases, with 18 bases between them.